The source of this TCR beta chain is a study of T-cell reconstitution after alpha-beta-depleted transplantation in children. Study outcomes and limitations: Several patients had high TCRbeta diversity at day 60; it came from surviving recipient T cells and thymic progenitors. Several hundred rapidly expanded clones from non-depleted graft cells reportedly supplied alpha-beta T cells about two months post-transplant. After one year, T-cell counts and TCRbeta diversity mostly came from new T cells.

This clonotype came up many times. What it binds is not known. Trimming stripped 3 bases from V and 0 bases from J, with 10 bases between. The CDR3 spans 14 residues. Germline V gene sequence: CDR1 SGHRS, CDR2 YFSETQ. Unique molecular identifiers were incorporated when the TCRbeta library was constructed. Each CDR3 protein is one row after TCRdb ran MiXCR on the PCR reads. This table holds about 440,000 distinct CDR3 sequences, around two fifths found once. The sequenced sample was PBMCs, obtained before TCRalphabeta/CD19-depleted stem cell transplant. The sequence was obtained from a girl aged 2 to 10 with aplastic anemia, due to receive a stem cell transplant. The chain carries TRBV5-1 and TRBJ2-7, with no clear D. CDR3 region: CASSSPATSYEQYF. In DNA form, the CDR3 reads TGCGCCAGCAGCTCGCCGGCTACCTCCTACGAGCAGTACTTC.